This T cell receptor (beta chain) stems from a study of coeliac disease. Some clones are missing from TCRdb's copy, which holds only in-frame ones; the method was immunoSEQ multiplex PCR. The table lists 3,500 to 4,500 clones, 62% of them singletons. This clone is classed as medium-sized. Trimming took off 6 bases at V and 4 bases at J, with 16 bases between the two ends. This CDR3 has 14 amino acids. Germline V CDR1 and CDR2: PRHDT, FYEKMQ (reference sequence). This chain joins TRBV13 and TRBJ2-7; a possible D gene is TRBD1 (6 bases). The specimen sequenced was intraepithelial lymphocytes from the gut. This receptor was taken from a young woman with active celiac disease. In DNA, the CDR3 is TGTGCCAGCAGTCAGCAGGACAGCGGTTACGAGCAGTACTTC. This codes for CASSQQDSGYEQYF. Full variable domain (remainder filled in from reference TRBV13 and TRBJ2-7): AAGVIQSPRHLIKEKRETATLKCYPIPRHDTVYWYQQGPGQDPQFLISFYEKMQSDKGSIPDRFSAQQFSDYHSELNMSSLELGDSALYFCASSQQDSGYEQYFGPGTRLTVT.